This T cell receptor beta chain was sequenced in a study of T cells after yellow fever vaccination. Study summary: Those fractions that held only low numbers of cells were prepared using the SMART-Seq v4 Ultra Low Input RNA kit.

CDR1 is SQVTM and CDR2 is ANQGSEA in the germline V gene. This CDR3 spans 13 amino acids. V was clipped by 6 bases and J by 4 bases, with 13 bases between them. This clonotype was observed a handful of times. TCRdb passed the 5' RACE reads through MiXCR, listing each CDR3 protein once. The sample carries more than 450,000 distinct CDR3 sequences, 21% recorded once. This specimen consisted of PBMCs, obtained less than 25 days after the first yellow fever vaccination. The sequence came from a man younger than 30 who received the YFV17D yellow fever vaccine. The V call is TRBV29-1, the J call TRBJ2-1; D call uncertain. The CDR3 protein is CSVPSTLYNEQFF. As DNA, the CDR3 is TGCAGCGTCCCATCAACACTATACAATGAGCAGTTCTTC.